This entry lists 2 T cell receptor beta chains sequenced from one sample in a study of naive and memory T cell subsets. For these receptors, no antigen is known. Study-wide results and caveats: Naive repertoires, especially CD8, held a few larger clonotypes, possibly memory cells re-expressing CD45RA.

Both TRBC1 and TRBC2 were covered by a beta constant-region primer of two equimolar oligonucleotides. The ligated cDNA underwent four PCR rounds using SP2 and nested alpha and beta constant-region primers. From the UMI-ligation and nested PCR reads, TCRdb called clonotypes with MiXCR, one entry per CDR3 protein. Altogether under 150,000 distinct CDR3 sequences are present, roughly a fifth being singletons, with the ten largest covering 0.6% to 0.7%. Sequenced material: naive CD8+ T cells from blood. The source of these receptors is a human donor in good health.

The CDR3 DNA reads TGCAGCGTCTACAGGGATCATCCCTACGAGCAGTACTTC. It translates to CSVYRDHPYEQYF. This chain links TRBV29-1 with TRBJ2-7; possibly TRBD1 for D (6 bases). There are 13 residues in the CDR3. V lost 6 bases, J lost 2 bases, and 14 bases lay in between. CDR1 and CDR2 from the germline V gene are SQVTM and ANQGSEA.

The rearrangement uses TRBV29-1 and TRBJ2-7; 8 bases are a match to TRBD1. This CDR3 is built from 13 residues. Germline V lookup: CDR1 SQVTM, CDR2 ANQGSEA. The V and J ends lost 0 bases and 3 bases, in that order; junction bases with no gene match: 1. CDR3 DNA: TGCAGCGTTGAAGACGACAGGGGCTACGAGCAGTACTTC. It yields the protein CSVEDDRGYEQYF.